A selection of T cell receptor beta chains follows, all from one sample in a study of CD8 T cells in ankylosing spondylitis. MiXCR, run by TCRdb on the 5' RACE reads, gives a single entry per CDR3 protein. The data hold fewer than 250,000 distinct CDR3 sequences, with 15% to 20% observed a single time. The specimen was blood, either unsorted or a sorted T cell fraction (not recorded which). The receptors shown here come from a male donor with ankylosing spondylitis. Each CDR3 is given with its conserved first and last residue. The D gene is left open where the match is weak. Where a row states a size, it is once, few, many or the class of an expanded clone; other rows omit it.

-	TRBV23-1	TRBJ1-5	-	CASSPPGPDQPQHF	TGCGCCAGCAGTCCACCCGGACCCGATCAGCCCCAGCATTTT
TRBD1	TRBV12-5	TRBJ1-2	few	CASGAGGGNYGYTF	TGTGCTAGTGGTGCAGGGGGAGGGAACTATGGCTACACCTTC
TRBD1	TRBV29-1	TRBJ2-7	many	CSVETGGYEQYF	TGCAGCGTGGAGACAGGGGGCTACGAGCAGTACTTC
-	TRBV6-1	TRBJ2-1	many	CASSMGVAGAFYNEQFF	TGTGCCAGCTCCATGGGAGTGGCGGGGGCCTTTTACAATGAGCAGTTCTTC
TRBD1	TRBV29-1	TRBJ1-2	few	CSVQTPTGVLGYTF	TGCAGCGTCCAAACCCCGACAGGGGTTCTTGGCTACACCTTC
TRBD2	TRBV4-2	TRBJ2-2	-	CASSHWTSGGPTGELFF	TGTGCCAGCAGCCACTGGACTAGCGGGGGGCCCACCGGGGAGCTGTTTTTT
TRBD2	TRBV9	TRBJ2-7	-	CASSVGLADSYEQYF	TGTGCCAGCAGCGTAGGACTAGCGGACTCCTACGAGCAGTACTTC
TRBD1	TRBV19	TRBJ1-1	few	CASSIGQGAEAFF	TGTGCCAGTAGTATAGGACAGGGGGCTGAAGCTTTCTTT
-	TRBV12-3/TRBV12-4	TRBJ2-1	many	CASSLGTPYNEQFF	TGTGCCAGCAGTTTAGGCACTCCCTACAATGAGCAGTTCTTC
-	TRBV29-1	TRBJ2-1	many	CSVGGPNYNEQFF	TGCAGCGTCGGGGGACCGAACTACAATGAGCAGTTCTTC
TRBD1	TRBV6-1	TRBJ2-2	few	CASSPDRGGTGELFF	TGTGCCAGCAGTCCCGACAGGGGGGGGACCGGGGAGCTGTTTTTT
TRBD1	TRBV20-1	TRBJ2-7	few	CSASYRGTGVTYEQYF	TGCAGTGCTAGCTATCGAGGGACAGGGGTTACGTACGAGCAGTACTTC
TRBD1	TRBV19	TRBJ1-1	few	CASSPGTGGTEAFF	TGTGCCAGTAGTCCAGGGACAGGGGGGACTGAAGCTTTCTTT
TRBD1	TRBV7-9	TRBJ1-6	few	CASSSGTGGAPLHF	TGTGCCAGCAGCTCCGGGACAGGGGGGGCACCCCTCCACTTT
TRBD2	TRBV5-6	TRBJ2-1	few	CASSLLGAGTSGTYNEQFF	TGTGCCAGCAGCTTGCTCGGTGCCGGGACTAGCGGGACCTACAATGAGCAGTTCTTC
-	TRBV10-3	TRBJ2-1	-	CAISPGEYNEQFF	TGTGCCATCAGTCCTGGGGAGTACAATGAGCAGTTCTTC
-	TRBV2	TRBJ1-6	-	CASSEVSGQNNSPLHF	TGTGCCAGCAGTGAGGTTTCGGGACAAAATAATTCACCCCTCCACTTT
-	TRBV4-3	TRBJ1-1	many	CASSQVFGRDTEAFF	TGCGCCAGCAGCCAAGTTTTCGGGAGAGATACTGAAGCTTTCTTT
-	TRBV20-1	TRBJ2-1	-	CSARVVTTANEQFF	TGCAGTGCTAGAGTGGTCACTACGGCCAATGAGCAGTTCTTC
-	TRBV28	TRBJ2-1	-	CASSFVENEQFF	TGTGCCAGCAGTTTTGTTGAGAATGAGCAGTTCTTC
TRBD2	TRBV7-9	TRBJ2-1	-	CASSPEPGTSGYNEQFF	TGTGCCAGCAGCCCCGAGCCCGGGACTAGCGGCTACAATGAGCAGTTCTTC
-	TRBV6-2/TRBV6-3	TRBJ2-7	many	CASSYSEYYEQYF	TGTGCCAGCAGTTACTCAGAATACTACGAGCAGTACTTC
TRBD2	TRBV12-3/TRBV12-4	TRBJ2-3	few	CASSATGLEEDTQYF	TGTGCCAGCAGTGCCACGGGACTAGAGGAAGATACGCAGTATTTT
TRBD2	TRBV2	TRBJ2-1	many	CASSERAGGYPNEQFF	TGTGCCAGCAGTGAAAGGGCGGGGGGGTACCCCAATGAGCAGTTCTTC
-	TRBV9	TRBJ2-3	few	CASSPPEGLELDTQYF	TGTGCCAGCAGCCCCCCCGAGGGTTTAGAATTAGATACGCAGTATTTT
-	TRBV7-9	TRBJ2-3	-	CASRPAGTDTQYF	TGTGCCAGCAGGCCCGCCGGCACAGATACGCAGTATTTT
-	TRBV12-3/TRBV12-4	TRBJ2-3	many	CASSPTGLTDTQYF	TGTGCCAGCAGTCCCACGGGGCTCACAGATACGCAGTATTTT
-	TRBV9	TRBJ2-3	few	CASSAPQGADTQYF	TGTGCCAGCAGCGCCCCACAGGGTGCAGATACGCAGTATTTT
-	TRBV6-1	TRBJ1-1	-	CASSDSINTEAFF	TGTGCCAGCAGTGACAGTATCAACACTGAAGCTTTCTTT
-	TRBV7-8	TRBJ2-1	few	CASSAGLYNEQFF	TGTGCCAGCAGCGCCGGACTTTACAATGAGCAGTTCTTC
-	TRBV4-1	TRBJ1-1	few	CASSLGSRLNTEAFF	TGCGCCAGCAGCCTTGGGAGCAGATTGAACACTGAAGCTTTCTTT
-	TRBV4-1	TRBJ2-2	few	CASSLDPRDTGELFF	TGCGCCAGCAGCTTGGACCCCCGGGACACCGGGGAGCTGTTTTTT
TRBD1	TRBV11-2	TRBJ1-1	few	CASSLDTRTGNTEAFF	TGTGCCAGCAGCTTAGACACCAGGACAGGGAACACTGAAGCTTTCTTT
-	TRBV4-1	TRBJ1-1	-	CASTQGRNTEAFF	TGCGCCAGCACGCAGGGACGGAACACTGAAGCTTTCTTT
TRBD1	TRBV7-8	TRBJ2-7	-	CASSPHEGQGSYEQYF	TGTGCCAGCAGCCCCCACGAAGGACAGGGCTCCTACGAGCAGTACTTC
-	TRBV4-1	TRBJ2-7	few	CASSQVEGGYEQYF	TGCGCCAGCAGCCAAGTGGAGGGAGGCTACGAGCAGTACTTC
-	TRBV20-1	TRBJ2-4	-	CSARQPTQNIQYF	TGCAGTGCTAGGCAGCCTACCCAAAACATTCAGTACTTC
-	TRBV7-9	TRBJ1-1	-	CASSLTAGHTEAFF	TGTGCCAGCAGCCTTACCGCGGGCCACACTGAAGCTTTCTTT
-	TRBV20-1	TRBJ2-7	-	CSARDMEGDAYEQYF	TGCAGTGCTAGAGATATGGAGGGGGACGCCTACGAGCAGTACTTC
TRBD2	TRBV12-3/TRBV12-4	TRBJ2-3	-	CASSLSTGGFTDTQYF	TGTGCCAGCAGTTTAAGTACGGGAGGTTTCACAGATACGCAGTATTTT
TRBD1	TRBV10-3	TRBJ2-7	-	CAISKPGQGIYEQYF	TGTGCCATCAGTAAACCGGGACAGGGAATATACGAGCAGTACTTC
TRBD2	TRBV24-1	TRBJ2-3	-	CARASSGRGTDTQYF	TGTGCCAGAGCGTCTAGCGGACGGGGAACAGATACGCAGTATTTT
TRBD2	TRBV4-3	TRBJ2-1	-	CASSQEPGLAHNEQFF	TGCGCCAGCAGCCAGGAACCGGGACTAGCGCACAATGAGCAGTTCTTC